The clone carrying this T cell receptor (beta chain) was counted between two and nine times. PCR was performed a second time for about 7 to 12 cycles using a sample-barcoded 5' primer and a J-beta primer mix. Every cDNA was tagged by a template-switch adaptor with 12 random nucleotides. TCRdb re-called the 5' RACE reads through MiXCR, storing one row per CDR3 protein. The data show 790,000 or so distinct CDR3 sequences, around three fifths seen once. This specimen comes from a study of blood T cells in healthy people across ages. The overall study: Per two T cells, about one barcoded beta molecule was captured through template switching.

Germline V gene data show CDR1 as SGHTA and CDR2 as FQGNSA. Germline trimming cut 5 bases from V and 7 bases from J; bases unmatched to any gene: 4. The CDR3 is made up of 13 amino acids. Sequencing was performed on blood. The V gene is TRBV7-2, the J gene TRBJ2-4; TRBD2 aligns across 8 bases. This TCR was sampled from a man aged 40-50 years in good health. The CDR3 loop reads CASSPGRGNIQYF. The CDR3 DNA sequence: TGTGCCAGCAGCCCCGGGAGGGGTAACATTCAGTACTTC.